This TCR beta chain was recorded in a study of blood T cell repertoires in COVID-19. Study-level information: Italy, Spain and the United States were the sources of the convalescent and acute COVID-19 samples. Nucleic acid was either cDNA or gDNA, and it came from T cells, B-cell-depleted T cells, or PBMCs.

Authors' processing steps: Counts of nucleated cells, estimated from reference gene primer amplification, were obtained. Profiled with immunoSEQ multiplex PCR; TCRdb holds only in-frame clones, not every one. V and J calls and clone size come straight from that table; D and trimming were deduced from the DNA. The table has about 73,000 clones, around 81% seen once. V shed 3 bases, J shed 2 bases, and the junction held 5 bases outside the gene matches. The CDR3 runs 15 residues. Germline CDR1 SNHLY, CDR2 FYNNEI. This receptor was identified in a human donor in a cohort sampled during active COVID-19. Specimen: peripheral blood. The chain couples TRBV2 to TRBJ2-7; 9 positions agree with TRBD2. CDR3 loop: CASSDSTSGPYEQYF. CDR3 DNA sequence: TGTGCCAGCAGTGACTCGACTAGCGGTCCCTACGAGCAGTACTTC. The variable domain in full, completed from reference TRBV2 and TRBJ2-7, reads EPEVTQTPSHQVTQMGQEVILRCVPISNHLYFYWYRQILGQKVEFLVSFYNNEISEKSEIFDDQFSVERPDGSNFTLKIRSTKLEDSAMYFCASSDSTSGPYEQYFGPGTRLTVT.